This T cell receptor (beta chain) was recorded in a study of CD8 T cells in Susac syndrome. Sequencing of TCR beta covered CD8+ and CD4+ T cells obtained from blood. Controls matched for age and sex were healthy donors. Reverse transcription of roughly 0.45 to 1 ug RNA used random hexamers. Amplification of TCR beta CDR3 by immunoSEQ multiplex PCR spanned 54 Vbeta and 13 Jbeta. TCRdb recomputed calls from the immunoSEQ multiplex PCR reads with MiXCR, one row per CDR3 protein. This table holds tens of thousands of distinct CDR3 sequences, 93% found once. Germline V lookup: CDR1 SQVTM, CDR2 ANQGSEA. This CDR3 has 11 amino acids. Germline trimming cut 6 bases from V and 6 bases from J; bases unmatched to any gene: 1.

The chain joins TRBV29-1 to TRBJ2-1, with 8 bases fitting TRBD1. Input material: CD8+ T cells from PBMCs. This sequence originates from a human donor in good health. The DNA of the CDR3 is TGCAGCGTGGACAGGGTCAATGAGCAGTTCTTC. The encoded protein is CSVDRVNEQFF.